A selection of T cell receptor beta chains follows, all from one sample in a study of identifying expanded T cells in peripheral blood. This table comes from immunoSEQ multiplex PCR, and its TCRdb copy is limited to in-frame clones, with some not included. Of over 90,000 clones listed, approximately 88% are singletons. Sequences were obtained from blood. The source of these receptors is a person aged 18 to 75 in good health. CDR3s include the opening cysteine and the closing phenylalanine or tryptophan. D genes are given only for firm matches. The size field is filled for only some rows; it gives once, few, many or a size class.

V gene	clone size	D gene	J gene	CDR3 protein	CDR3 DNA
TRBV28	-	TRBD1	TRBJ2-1	CASSLWDRGYNEQFF	TGTGCCAGCAGTTTATGGGACAGGGGTTACAATGAGCAGTTCTTC
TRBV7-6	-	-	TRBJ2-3	CASSLGRDTQYF	TGTGCCAGCAGCTTAGGGCGGGATACGCAGTATTTT
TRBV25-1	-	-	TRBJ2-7	CASSGRESSSYEQYF	TGTGCCAGCAGTGGCAGGGAATCTAGCTCCTACGAGCAGTACTTC
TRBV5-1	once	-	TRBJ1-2	CASSGDPGYGYTF	TGCGCCAGCAGCGGCGATCCGGGCTATGGCTACACCTTC
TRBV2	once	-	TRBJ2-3	CASSDQGSTDTQYF	TGTGCCAGCAGTGATCAGGGGAGCACAGATACGCAGTATTTT
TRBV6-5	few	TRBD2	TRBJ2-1	CASSLGLASNEQFF	TGTGCCAGCAGTCTAGGACTAGCGAGCAATGAGCAGTTCTTC
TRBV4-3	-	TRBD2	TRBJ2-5	CASSQPSGGATETQYF	TGCGCCAGCAGCCAGCCTAGCGGGGGGGCAACAGAGACCCAGTACTTC
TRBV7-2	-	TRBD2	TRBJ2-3	CASSNGTSVWDTQYF	TGTGCCAGCAGCAACGGGACTAGCGTGTGGGATACGCAGTATTTT
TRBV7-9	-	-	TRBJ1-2	CASSPGQANYGYTF	TGTGCCAGCAGCCCCGGGCAGGCTAACTATGGCTACACCTTC
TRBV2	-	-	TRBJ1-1	CASSPLGGRGGKTFF	TGTGCCAGCAGTCCCCTTGGGGGCAGGGGTGGTAAAACTTTCTTT
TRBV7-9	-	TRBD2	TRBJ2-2	CASRLTGGAYFDTGELFF	TGTGCCAGCAGACTAACCGGGGGGGCTTATTTTGACACCGGGGAGCTGTTTTTT
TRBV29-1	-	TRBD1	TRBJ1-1	CSARTGGQFEAFF	TGCAGCGCCCGGACAGGGGGCCAGTTTGAAGCTTTCTTT
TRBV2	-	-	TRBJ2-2	CASTIGEAGELFF	TGTGCCAGCACCATTGGGGAAGCCGGGGAGCTGTTTTTT
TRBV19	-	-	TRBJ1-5	CATRGSSNQPQHF	TGTGCCACCCGCGGGAGTAGCAATCAGCCCCAGCATTTT
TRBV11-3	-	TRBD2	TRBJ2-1	CASSLKLAGYSEQFF	TGTGCCAGCAGCTTAAAACTAGCGGGGTACAGTGAGCAGTTCTTC
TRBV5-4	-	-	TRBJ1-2	CASSWDVSNYGYTF	TGTGCCAGCAGCTGGGACGTCTCTAACTATGGCTACACCTTC
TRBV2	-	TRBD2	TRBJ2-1	CASKAGGDEQFF	TGTGCCAGCAAGGCGGGGGGGGACGAGCAGTTCTTC
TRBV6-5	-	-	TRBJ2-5	CASRNTRRGETQYF	TGTGCCAGCAGGAACACCCGGAGGGGGGAGACCCAGTACTTC
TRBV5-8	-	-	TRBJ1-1	CASSLGHTNTEAFF	TGTGCCAGCAGCTTGGGACATACGAACACTGAAGCTTTCTTT
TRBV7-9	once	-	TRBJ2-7	CASSLAVHPALYEQYF	TGTGCCAGCAGCTTAGCTGTGCACCCGGCCCTCTACGAGCAGTACTTC
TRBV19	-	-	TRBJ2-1	CASRIQGGNEQFF	TGTGCCAGTAGGATTCAGGGTGGGAATGAGCAGTTCTTC
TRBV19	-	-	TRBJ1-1	CASGTANTEAFF	TGTGCCTCCGGGACGGCCAACACTGAAGCTTTCTTT
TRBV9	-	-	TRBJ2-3	CASSVVARGDTDTQYF	TGTGCCAGCAGCGTAGTGGCGCGGGGAGACACAGATACGCAGTATTTT
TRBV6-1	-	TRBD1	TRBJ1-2	CASSDSLGTGRVVGYTF	TGTGCCAGCAGTGATTCCCTCGGGACAGGACGCGTGGTTGGCTACACCTTC
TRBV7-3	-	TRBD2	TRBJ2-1	CASSLGTSGGQNEQFF	TGTGCCAGCAGCTTAGGGACTAGCGGGGGGCAGAATGAGCAGTTCTTC
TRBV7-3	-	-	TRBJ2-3	CASSKDTAGDTQYF	TGTGCCAGCAGCAAGGACACCGCGGGGGATACGCAGTATTTT
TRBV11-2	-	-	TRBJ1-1	CASSLKTGSTVNTEAFF	TGTGCCAGCAGCTTAAAGACTGGGAGCACGGTGAACACTGAAGCTTTCTTT
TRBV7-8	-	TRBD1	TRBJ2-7	CASSLRDRDGEQYF	TGTGCCAGCAGCTTACGGGACAGGGATGGAGAGCAGTACTTC
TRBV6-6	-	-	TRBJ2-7	CASSYGQNAEQYF	TGTGCCAGCAGTTACGGGCAGAATGCCGAGCAGTACTTC
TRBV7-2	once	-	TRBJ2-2	CASSDRHPVVFGELFF	TGTGCCAGCAGCGACAGACACCCCGTGGTATTCGGGGAGCTGTTTTTT
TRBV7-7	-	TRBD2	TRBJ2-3	CASSQGLAGGDTQYF	TGTGCCAGCAGCCAGGGACTAGCGGGAGGAGATACGCAGTATTTT
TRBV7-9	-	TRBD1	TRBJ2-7	CASSPSTGSNEQYF	TGTGCCAGCAGCCCGTCGACAGGGTCTAACGAGCAGTACTTC
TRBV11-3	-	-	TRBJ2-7	CASSSSGEQYF	TGTGCCAGCAGCTCCTCTGGGGAGCAGTACTTC
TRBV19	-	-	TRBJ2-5	CASSIWGETQYF	TGTGCCAGTAGTATCTGGGGGGAGACCCAGTACTTC
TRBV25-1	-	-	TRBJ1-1	CASSEGGREMNTEAFF	TGTGCCAGCAGTGAAGGGGGGAGGGAAATGAACACTGAAGCTTTCTTT
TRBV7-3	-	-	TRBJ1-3	CASSLYGNTIYF	TGTGCCAGCAGCTTATATGGAAACACCATATATTTT
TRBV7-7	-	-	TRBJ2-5	CASSSDSGWGETQYF	TGTGCCAGCAGCTCCGACAGCGGGTGGGGCGAGACCCAGTACTTC
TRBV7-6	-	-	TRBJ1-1	CASSQGLAGTEAFF	TGTGCCAGCAGCCAAGGGCTGGCCGGAACTGAAGCTTTCTTT
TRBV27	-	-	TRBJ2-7	CASSLVLGTYEQYF	TGTGCCAGCAGTTTGGTGTTAGGGACCTACGAGCAGTACTTC
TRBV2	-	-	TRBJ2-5	CASNWGAQETQYF	TGTGCCAGCAACTGGGGGGCTCAAGAGACCCAGTACTTC
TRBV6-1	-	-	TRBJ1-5	CASSELGVRNQPQHF	TGTGCCAGCAGTGAATTGGGGGTACGCAATCAGCCCCAGCATTTT
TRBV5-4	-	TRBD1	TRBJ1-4	CASSEPGQGDEKLFF	TGTGCCAGCAGCGAGCCGGGACAGGGAGATGAAAAACTGTTTTTT
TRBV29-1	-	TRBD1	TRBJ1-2	CSVGDRGRGGYTF	TGCAGCGTTGGGGACAGGGGAAGAGGTGGCTACACCTTC
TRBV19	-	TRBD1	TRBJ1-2	CAIGTAGYGYTF	TGTGCCATAGGGACAGCTGGCTATGGCTACACCTTC
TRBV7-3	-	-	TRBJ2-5	CASSLRGQQETQYF	TGTGCCAGCAGCCTGCGGGGACAGCAAGAGACCCAGTACTTC
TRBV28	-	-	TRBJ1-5	CASSQTFNQPQHF	TGTGCCAGCAGCCAAACATTCAATCAGCCCCAGCATTTT
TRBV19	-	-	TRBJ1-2	CASSIRGKPGYTF	TGTGCCAGTAGTATTCGGGGCAAACCTGGCTACACCTTC
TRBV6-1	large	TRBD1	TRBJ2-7	CASIGTGPYEQYF	TGTGCCAGCATCGGGACAGGCCCCTACGAGCAGTACTTC
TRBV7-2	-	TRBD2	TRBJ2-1	CASSLGLAGGEQFF	TGTGCCAGCAGCTTGGGACTAGCGGGGGGAGAGCAGTTCTTC
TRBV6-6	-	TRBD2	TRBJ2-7	CASSRGLAGAGQYF	TGTGCCAGCAGTCGTGGACTAGCGGGTGCCGGGCAGTACTTC